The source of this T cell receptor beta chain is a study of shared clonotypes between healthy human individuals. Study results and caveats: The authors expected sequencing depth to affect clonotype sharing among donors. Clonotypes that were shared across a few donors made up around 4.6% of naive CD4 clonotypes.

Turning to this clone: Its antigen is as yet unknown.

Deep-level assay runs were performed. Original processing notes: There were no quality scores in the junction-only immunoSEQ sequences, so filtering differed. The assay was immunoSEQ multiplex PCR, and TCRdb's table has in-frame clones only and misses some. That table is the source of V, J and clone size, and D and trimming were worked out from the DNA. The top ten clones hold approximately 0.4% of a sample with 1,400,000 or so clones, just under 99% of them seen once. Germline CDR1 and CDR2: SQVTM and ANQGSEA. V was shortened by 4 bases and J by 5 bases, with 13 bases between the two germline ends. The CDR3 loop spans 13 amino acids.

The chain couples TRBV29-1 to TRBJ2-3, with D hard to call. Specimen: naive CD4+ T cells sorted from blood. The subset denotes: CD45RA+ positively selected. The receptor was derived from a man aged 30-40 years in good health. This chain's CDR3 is CSVGRKLGDTQYF. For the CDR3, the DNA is TGCAGCGTTGGTCGGAAATTGGGAGATACGCAGTATTTT.